This paragraph covers one T cell receptor (beta chain) sequence. Its specificity is unknown. Clones were sequenced by immunoSEQ multiplex PCR, and TCRdb holds only the in-frame ones, with some missing. Of 95,000 to 100,000 clones in the sample, 65% to 85% were seen once. This entry comes from a study of T cell responses to AZD1222 COVID-19 vaccine. Study-level findings and limits: Sampling captured repertoires only after the peak T cell response. Spike-specific TCR breadth and depth were elevated following two AZD1222 doses. Donors, mostly white British, included more females; clonal diversity was possibly underestimated.

This TCR was sampled from an adult who received the AZD1222 COVID-19 vaccine. This material consisted of peripheral blood, taken 28 days after the second AZD1222 dose.

The CDR3 sequence is CASSPPWDRSDGYTF. The CDR3 DNA is TGTGCCAGCTCACCTCCCTGGGACAGGTCCGACGGCTACACCTTC. The V gene is TRBV18, the J gene TRBJ1-2; 8 bases are a match to TRBD1. J was trimmed by 8 bases and V by 3 bases; bases with no gene match: 11. This CDR3 comprises 15 residues. Looked up from germline, CDR1 is KGHSH and CDR2 is LQKENI.